What follows describes a single T cell receptor (beta chain). The sample comes from a study of blood T cell repertoires in COVID-19. Background on the study: There were acute and convalescent COVID-19 samples, and they came from the United States, Italy and Spain. T cells, B-cell-depleted T cells, or PBMCs supplied cDNA or gDNA.

The CDR3 consists of 15 residues. Germline V lookup: CDR1 SGHRS, CDR2 YFSETQ. Trimming took off 4 bases at V and 1 base at J, with 11 bases between the two ends. As originally analysed: Amplifying reference gene primers gave estimates of nucleated cell counts. The repertoire was sequenced with immunoSEQ multiplex PCR; TCRdb's copy has only in-frame clones and lacks some. Clonal size and the V and J genes are those of that table, whereas D and trimming came from the DNA. The sample consists of 55,000 to 85,000 clones, more than 75% of them appearing once. The source material was peripheral blood. The genes are TRBV5-1 and TRBJ2-2; D gene uncertain. This TCR came from a woman under 30 with acute or convalescent COVID-19. CDR3 sequence: CASSVQEGNTGELFF. The CDR3 nucleotides read TGCGCCAGCAGCGTTCAGGAAGGGAACACCGGGGAGCTGTTTTTT.